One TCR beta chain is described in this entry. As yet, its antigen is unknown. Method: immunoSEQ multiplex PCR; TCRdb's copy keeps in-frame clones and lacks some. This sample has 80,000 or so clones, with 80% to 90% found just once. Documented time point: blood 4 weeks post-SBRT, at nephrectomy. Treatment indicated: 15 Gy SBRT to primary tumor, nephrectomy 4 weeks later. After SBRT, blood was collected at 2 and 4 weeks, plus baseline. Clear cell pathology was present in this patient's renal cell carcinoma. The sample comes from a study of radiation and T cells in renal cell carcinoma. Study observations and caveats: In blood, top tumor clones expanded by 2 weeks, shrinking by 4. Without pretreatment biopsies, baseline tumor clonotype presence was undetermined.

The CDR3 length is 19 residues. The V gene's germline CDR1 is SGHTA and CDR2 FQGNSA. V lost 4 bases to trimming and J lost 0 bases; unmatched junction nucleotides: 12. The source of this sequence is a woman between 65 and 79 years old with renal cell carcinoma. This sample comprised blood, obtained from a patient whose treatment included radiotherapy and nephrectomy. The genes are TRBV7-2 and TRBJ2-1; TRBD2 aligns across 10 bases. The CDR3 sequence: CASSSLAGGRISSYNEQFF. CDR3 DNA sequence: TGTGCCAGCAGCTCCTTAGCGGGGGGCCGAATTAGCTCCTACAATGAGCAGTTCTTC.